The T cell receptor beta chain described here comes from a study of OX40 agonist ivuxolimab in advanced cancers. Regarding the study as a whole: Within 6 weeks, CD4+ and CD8+ blood T cells expanded clonally at 0.1 to 3.0 mg/kg.

As to this clone: Its antigen remains unidentified.

The protocol was immunoSEQ multiplex PCR, while the TCRdb copy is restricted to in-frame clones and leaves out a portion. This sample has around 74,000 clones, with 92% found just once. Trimming took 3 bases from V and 6 from J, leaving 16 bases between them. The CDR3 contains 14 residues. Looked up from germline, CDR1 is SQVTM and CDR2 is ANQGSEA. The receptor comes from an adult with an advanced solid tumor such as melanoma, head and neck, liver or kidney cancer. The chain carries TRBV29-1 and TRBJ2-3; D gene uncertain. Sequencing used CD4+ or CD8+ T cells sorted from blood, obtained in a trial of the OX40 agonist ivuxolimab. As DNA, the CDR3 is TGCAGCGTTGACGGACGGGCAAGCTCGGATACGCAGTATTTT. Encoded protein: CSVDGRASSDTQYF.